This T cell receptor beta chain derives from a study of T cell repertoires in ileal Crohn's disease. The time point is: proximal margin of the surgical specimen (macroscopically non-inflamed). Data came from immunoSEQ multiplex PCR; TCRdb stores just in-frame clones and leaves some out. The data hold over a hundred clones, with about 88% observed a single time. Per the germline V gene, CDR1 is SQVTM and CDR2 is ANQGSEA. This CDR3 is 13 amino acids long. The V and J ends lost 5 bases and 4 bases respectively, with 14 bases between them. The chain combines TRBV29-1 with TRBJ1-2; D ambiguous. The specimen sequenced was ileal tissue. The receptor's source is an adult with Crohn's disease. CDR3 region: CSVMEGSSYGYTF. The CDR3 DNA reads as TGCAGCGTTATGGAAGGGTCCAGCTATGGCTACACCTTC.